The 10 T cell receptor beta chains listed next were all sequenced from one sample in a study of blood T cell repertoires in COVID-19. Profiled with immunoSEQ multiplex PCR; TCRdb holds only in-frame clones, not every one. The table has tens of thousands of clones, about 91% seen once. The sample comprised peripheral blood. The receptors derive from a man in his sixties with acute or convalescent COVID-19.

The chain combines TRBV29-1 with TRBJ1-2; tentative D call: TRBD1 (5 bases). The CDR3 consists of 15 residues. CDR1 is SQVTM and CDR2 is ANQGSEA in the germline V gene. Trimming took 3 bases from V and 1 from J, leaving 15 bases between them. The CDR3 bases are TGCAGCGTTGACGCCTCCGACAGTCATAACTATGGCTACACCTTC. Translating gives CSVDASDSHNYGYTF. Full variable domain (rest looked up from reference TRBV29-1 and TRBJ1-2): SAVISQKPSRDICQRGTSLTIQCQVDSQVTMMFWYRQQPGQSLTLIATANQGSEATYESGFVIDKFPISRPNLTFSTLTVSNMSPEDSSIYLCSVDASDSHNYGYTFGSGTRLTVV.

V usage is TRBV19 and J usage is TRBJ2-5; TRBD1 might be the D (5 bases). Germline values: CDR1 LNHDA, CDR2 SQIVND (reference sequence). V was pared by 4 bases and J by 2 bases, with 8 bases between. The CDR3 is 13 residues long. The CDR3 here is CASSTRGQETQYF. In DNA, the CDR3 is TGTGCCAGTAGTACAAGGGGTCAAGAGACCCAGTACTTC.

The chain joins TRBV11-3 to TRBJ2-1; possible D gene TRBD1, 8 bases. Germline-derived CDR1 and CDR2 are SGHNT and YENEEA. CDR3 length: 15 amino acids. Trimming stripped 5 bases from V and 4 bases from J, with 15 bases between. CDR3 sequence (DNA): TGTGCCAGCAGCCCCTACAGGGGGGGATACAATGAGCAGTTCTTC. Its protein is CASSPYRGGYNEQFF.

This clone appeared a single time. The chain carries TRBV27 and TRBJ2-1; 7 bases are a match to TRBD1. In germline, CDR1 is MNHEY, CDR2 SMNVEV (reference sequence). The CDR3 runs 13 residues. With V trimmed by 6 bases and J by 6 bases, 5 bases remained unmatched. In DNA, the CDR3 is TGTGCCAGCAGCAGGGGGAGCCCCAATGAGCAGTTCTTC. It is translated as CASSRGSPNEQFF.

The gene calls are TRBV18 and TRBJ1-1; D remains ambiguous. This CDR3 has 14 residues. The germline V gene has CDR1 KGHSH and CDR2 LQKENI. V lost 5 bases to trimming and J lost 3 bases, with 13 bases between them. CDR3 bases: TGTGCCAGCTCATACGGCGGGTGGGACACTGAAGCTTTCTTT. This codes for CASSYGGWDTEAFF.

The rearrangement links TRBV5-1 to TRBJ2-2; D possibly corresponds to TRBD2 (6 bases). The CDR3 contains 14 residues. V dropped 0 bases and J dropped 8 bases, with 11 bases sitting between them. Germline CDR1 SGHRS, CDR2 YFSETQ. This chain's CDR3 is CASSLVLGGGELFF. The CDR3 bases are TGCGCCAGCAGCTTGGTACTAGGAGGGGGGGAGCTGTTTTTT. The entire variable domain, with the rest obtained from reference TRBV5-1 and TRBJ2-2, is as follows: KAGVTQTPRYLIKTRGQQVTLSCSPISGHRSVSWYQQTPGQGLQFLFEYFSETQRNKGNFPGRFSGRQFSNSRSEMNVSTLELGDSALYLCASSLVLGGGELFFGEGSRLTVL.

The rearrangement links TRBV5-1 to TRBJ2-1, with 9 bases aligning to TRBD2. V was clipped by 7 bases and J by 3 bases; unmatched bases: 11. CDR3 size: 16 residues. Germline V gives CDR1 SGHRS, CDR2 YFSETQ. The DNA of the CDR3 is TGCGCCAGCTACTCCCGGACTAGCGCAAGCTACAATGAGCAGTTCTTC. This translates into CASYSRTSASYNEQFF.

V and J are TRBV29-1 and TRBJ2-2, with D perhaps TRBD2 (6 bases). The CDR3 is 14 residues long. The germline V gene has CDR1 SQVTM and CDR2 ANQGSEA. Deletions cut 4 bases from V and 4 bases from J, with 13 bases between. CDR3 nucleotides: TGCAGCGTTGGGGGTAGCGGTAGCACCGGGGAGCTGTTTTTT. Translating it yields CSVGGSGSTGELFF.

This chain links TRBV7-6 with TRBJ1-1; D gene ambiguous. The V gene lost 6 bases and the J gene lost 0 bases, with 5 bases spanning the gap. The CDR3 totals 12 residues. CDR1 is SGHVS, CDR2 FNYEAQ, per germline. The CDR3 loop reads CASRAVNTEAFF. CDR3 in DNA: TGTGCCAGCAGAGCTGTGAACACTGAAGCTTTCTTT.

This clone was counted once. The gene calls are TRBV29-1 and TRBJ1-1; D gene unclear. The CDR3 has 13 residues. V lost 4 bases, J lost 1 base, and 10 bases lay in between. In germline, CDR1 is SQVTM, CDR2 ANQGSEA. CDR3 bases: TGCAGCGTTGTCGGACTCGGGAACACTGAAGCTTTCTTT. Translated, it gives CSVVGLGNTEAFF.